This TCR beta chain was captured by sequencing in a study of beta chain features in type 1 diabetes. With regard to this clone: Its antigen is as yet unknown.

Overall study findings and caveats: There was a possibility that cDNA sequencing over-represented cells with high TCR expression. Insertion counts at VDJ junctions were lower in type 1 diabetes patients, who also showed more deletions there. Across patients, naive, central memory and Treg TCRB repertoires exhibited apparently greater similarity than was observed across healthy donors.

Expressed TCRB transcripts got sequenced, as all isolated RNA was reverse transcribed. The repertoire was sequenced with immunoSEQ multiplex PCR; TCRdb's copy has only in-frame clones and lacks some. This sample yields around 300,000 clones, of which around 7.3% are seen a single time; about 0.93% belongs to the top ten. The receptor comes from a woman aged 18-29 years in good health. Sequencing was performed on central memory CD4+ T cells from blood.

The CDR3 sequence is CASSPSGTGAYGYTF. The CDR3 bases are TGTGCCAGCTCACCATCCGGGACAGGGGCCTATGGCTACACCTTC. The J gene is TRBJ1-2, the V gene TRBV18, with 10 positions matching TRBD1. Germline V CDR1 and CDR2: KGHSH, LQKENI. The CDR3 extends over 15 amino acids. J lost 4 bases, V lost 2 bases, and 4 bases had no gene match. Filled out from reference TRBV18 and TRBJ1-2, the complete variable domain reads NAGVMQNPRHLVRRRGQEARLRCSPMKGHSHVYWYRQLPEEGLKFMVYLQKENIIDESGMPKERFSAEFPKEGPSILRIQQVVRGDSAAYFCASSPSGTGAYGYTFGSGTRLTVV.